This T cell receptor (beta chain) is from a study of cytomegalovirus exposure and HLA in healthy donors. The PCR was carried out with 60 Vbeta primers and 13 Jbeta primers. Authors' methods: A later analysis counted around 80 million unique TCR beta chains, 9.5 million to 13 million shared. Profiled with immunoSEQ multiplex PCR; TCRdb holds only in-frame clones, not every one. V, J and clone size are those of that table, while D and trimming were read from the DNA. The data contain under 150,000 clones, around 75% of them singletons. Turning to this clone: Germline and junction disagree at one end, which may indicate a read error.

The sequence came from a woman aged 18-30 years in good health and CMV-seronegative. The material sequenced was PBMCs.

CDR3 amino acids: CAGSSLQETQYF. The CDR3 DNA reads as TGTGCCGGCAGTTCGTTACAAGAGACCCAGTACTTC. V and J are TRBV6-5 and TRBJ2-5; no clear D. The CDR3 consists of 12 residues. Germline-derived CDR1 and CDR2 are MNHEY and SVGAGI.